The 9 T cell receptor beta chains reported below all come from one sample, sequenced in a study of T cell responses to AZD1222 COVID-19 vaccine. Clones were read by immunoSEQ multiplex PCR, and TCRdb kept only the in-frame ones, dropping some. The data hold approximately 160,000 clones, with approximately 94% observed a single time. Sequencing used peripheral blood, obtained 28 days after the second AZD1222 dose. These receptor sequences come from an adult who received the AZD1222 COVID-19 vaccine.

The chain employs TRBV2 and TRBJ2-1, with D possibly TRBD2 on 5 matching bases. V was cut by 7 bases and J by 1 base, with 8 bases left in between. Germline V gene lookup returns CDR1 SNHLY and CDR2 FYNNEI. The CDR3 runs to 13 residues. As DNA, the CDR3 is TGTGCCAGCATAGAGGGTTCCTACAATGAGCAGTTCTTC. Amino acids: CASIEGSYNEQFF.

The J gene is TRBJ2-7, the V gene TRBV7-2; D perhaps matches TRBD1 (6 bases). Germline V gene data show CDR1 as SGHTA and CDR2 as FQGNSA. The CDR3 spans 15 residues. With 5 bases removed from V and 2 bases from J, the gap between germline ends came to 16 bases. The CDR3 spells CASSTAGTTTYEQYF. CDR3 DNA: TGTGCCAGCAGCACCGCCGGGACAACCACCTACGAGCAGTACTTC.

The chain joins TRBV9 to TRBJ1-5, with a possible D match to TRBD1 (5 bases). The CDR3 consists of 14 residues. V dropped 0 bases and J dropped 6 bases, with 10 bases sitting between them. Germline V gene lookup returns CDR1 SGDLS and CDR2 YYNGEE. The DNA for the CDR3 is TGTGCCAGCAGCGTAGCGGGGGAGGGTCAGCCCCAGCATTTT. Residues: CASSVAGEGQPQHF.

The rearrangement joins TRBV12-3 or TRBV12-4 to TRBJ1-1; 7 bases are shared with TRBD1. Trimming removed 4 bases from V and 5 bases from J; junction bases left unmatched: 4. This CDR3 contains 13 residues. The CDR3, as DNA: TGTGCCAGCAGTTCTACAGGGGCGACTGAAGCTTTCTTT. The encoded protein is CASSSTGATEAFF.

This clone was observed a single time. The genes are TRBV6-6 and TRBJ2-1, with 9 bases matching TRBD1. The length of the CDR3 is 14 residues. Trimming at V came to 2 bases and at J to 8 bases, leaving 4 bases not matched to a gene. In germline, CDR1 is MNHNY, CDR2 SVGAGI (reference sequence). The CDR3 loop reads CASSYGTGTDEQFF. CDR3 sequence (DNA): TGTGCCAGCAGTTACGGGACAGGGACGGATGAGCAGTTCTTC.

The chain couples TRBV5-1 to TRBJ1-2, with 7 bases aligning to TRBD1. Trimming at V came to 4 bases and at J to 8 bases, leaving 14 bases not matched to a gene. Germline values: CDR1 SGHRS, CDR2 YFSETQ. The CDR3 sequence is 15 residues long. In DNA form, the CDR3 reads TGCGCCAGCAGCCACCTGACAGGGCGGGAAGGAGGCTACACCTTC. The encoded protein is CASSHLTGREGGYTF.

The rearrangement links TRBV6-6 to TRBJ1-5; a weak D match, TRBD1 (5 bases). V was trimmed by 4 bases and J by 4 bases, leaving 8 bases between them. Germline V gives CDR1 MNHNY, CDR2 SVGAGI (reference sequence). CDR3 length: 13 amino acids. The CDR3 loop is CASSSQGNQPQHF. CDR3 nucleotide sequence: TGTGCCAGCAGTTCTCAGGGAAATCAGCCCCAGCATTTT.

This clone was observed a single time. The rearrangement uses TRBV5-1 and TRBJ1-1; weak D call: TRBD1 (6 bases). Germline CDR1 is SGHRS and CDR2 is YFSETQ. This CDR3 is 15 amino acids long. Trimming left V 2 bases short and J 5 bases short, with 16 bases between. The CDR3 loop is CASSLLPTGGTEAFF. The CDR3 DNA is TGCGCCAGCAGCTTACTCCCGACAGGAGGGACTGAAGCTTTCTTT.

V and J are TRBV7-2 and TRBJ1-5; D remains ambiguous. Germline V gene sequence: CDR1 SGHTA, CDR2 FQGNSA. The CDR3 length is 15 residues. V shed 5 bases and J shed 0 bases, with 11 bases lying between them. CDR3 protein: CASSLFGYSNQPQHF. For the CDR3, the DNA is TGTGCCAGCAGCCTTTTCGGTTATAGCAATCAGCCCCAGCATTTT. Looking up the rest from reference TRBV7-2 and TRBJ1-5 gives the full variable domain: GAGVSQSPSNKVTEKGKDVELRCDPISGHTALYWYRQSLGQGLEFLIYFQGNSAPDKSGLPSDRFSAERTGGSVSTLTIQRTQQEDSAVYLCASSLFGYSNQPQHFGDGTRLSIL.